This T cell receptor (beta chain) was documented in a study of control samples from healthy donors and cancer patients. TCRdb's table, derived via immunoSEQ multiplex PCR, lists solely in-frame clones and lacks some. The table records about 83,000 clones, 91% of them present only once. The CDR3 extends over 14 amino acids. In germline, CDR1 is KGHSH, CDR2 LQKENI. Trimming cost V 6 bases and J 0 bases, with 12 bases left between them. The rearrangement joins TRBV18 to TRBJ2-7; D possibly corresponds to TRBD1 (6 bases). The sequencing sample was made of blood. The TCR originated in a man aged 50-59 years in good health. The CDR3 DNA reads as TGTGCCAGCTCCCTCGCGGACAGCTCCTACGAGCAGTACTTC. Amino acid sequence: CASSLADSSYEQYF.